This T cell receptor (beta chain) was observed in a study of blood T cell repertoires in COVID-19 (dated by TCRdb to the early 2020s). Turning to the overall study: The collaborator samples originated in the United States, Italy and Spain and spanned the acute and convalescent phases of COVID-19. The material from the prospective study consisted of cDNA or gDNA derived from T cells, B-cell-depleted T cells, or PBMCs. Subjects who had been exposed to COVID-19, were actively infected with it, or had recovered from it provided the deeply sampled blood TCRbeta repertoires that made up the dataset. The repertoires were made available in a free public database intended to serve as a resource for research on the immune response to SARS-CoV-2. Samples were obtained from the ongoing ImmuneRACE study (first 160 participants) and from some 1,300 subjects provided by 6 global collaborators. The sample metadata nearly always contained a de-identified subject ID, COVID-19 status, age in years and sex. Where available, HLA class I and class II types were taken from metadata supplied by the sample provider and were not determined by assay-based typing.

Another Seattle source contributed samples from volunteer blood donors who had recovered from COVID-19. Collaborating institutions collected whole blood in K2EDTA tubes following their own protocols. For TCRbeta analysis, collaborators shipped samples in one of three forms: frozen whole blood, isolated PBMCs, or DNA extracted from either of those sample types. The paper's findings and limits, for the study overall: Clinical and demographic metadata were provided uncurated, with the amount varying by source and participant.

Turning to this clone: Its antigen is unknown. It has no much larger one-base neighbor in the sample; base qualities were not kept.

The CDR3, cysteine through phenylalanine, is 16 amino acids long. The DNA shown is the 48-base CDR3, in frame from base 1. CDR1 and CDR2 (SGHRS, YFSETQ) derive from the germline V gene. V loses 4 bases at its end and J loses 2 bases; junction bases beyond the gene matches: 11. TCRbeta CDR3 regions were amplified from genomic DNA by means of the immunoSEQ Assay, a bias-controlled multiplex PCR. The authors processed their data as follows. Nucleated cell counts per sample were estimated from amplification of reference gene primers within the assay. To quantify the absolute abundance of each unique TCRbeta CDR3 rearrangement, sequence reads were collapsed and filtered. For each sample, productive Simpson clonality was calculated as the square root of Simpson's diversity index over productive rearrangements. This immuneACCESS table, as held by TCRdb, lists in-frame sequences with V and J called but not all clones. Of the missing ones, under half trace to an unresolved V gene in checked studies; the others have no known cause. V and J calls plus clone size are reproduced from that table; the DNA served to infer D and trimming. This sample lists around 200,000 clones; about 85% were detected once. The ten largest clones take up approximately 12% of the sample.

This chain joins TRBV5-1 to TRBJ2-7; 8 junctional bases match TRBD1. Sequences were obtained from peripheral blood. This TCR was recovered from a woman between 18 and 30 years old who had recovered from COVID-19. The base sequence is TGCGCCAGCAGCCCTCTGTTGCGGACAGGGCCCTACGAGCAGTACTTC. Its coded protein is CASSPLLRTGPYEQYF.